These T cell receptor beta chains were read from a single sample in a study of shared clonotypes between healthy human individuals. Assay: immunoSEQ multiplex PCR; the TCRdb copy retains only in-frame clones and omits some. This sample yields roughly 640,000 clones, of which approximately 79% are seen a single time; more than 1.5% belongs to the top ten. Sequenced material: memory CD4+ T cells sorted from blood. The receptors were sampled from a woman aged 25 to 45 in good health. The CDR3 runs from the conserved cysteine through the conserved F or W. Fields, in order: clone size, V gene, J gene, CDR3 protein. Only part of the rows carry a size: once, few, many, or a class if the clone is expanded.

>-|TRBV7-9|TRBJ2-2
CASSLKRTGRTGELFF
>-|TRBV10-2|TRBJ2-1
CASGEQGLGEQFF
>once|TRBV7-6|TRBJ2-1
CASSLEGSTYNEQFF
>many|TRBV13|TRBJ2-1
CASSLVGIHNEQFF
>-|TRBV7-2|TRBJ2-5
CASSLAKSQYF
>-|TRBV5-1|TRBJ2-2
CASRRGAGNTGELFF
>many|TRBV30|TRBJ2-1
CAWSVGPVQFF
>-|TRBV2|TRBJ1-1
CASSDLGQMNTEAFF
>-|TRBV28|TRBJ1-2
CASSFWDRGYSSFGYTF
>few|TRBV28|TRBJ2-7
CASSPSGSGYEQYF
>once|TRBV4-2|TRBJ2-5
CASSSDPGEQYF
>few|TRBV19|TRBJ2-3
CASSTPGGVSGDTQYF
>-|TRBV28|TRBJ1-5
CASSSPGQLQPQHF
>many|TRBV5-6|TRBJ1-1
CASSLGLGLNTEAFF
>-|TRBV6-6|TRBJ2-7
CASSDTGGLVYEQYF
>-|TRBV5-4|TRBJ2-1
CASSRQWGSDEQFF
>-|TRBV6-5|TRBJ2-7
CASSYSPGTSHEQYF
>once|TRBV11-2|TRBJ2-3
CASRFTSGRTDTQYF
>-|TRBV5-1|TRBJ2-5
CASSIGGYREETQYF
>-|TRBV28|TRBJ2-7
CASSPRTGFYSYEQYF
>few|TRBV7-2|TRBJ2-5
CASKTYLQETQYF
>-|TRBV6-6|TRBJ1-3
CASSYLGQTSGNTIYF
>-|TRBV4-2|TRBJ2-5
CASSTRDRGQETQYF
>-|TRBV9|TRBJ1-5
CASSVGGASNQPQHF
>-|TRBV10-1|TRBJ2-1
CASSESGASEQFF
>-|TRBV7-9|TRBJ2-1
CASRSSGQVNEQFF
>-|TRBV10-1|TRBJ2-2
CASKSGATGELFF
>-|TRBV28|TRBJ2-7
CASSPFRDRRDEQYF
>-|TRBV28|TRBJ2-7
CASSPGQGIGYEQCF
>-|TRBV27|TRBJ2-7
CASSLALQGAEQYF
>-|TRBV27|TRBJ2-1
CASSSPSREGHEQFF
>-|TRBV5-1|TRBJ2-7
CASSPATSSGYDEQYF
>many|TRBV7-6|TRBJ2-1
CASSLDTGEQFF
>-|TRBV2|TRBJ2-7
CASTRWQGDTEQYF
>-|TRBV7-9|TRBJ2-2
CASSTTNTGELFF
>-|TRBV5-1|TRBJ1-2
CASRTTPGQFIYGYTF
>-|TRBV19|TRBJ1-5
CASSIAYNQPQHF
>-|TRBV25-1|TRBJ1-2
CASNGREGASYGYTF
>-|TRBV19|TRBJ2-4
CATNDPGTPVNIQYF
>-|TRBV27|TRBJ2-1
CASSFANNEQFF
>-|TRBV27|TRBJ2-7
CASTQDRGSYEQYF
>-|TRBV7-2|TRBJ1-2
CASSSRTAYGYTF
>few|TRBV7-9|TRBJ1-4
CASSDIRGDEKLFF
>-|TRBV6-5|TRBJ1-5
CASSLFGGLSNQPQHF
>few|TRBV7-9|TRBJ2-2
CASGVNTGELFF
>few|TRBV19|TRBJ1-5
CASSNEREGQPQHF
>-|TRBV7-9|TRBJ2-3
CASSPLFPADTQYF
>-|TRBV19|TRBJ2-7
CASSTRLDGILYEQYF
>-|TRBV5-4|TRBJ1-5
CASSLGGNSNQPQHF
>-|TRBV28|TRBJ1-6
CASSRTLSSPLHF
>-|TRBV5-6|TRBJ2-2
CASSWAWTTGELFF
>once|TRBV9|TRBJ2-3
CASTQGAGGTDTQYF
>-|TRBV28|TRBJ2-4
CASSRGIAKNIQYF
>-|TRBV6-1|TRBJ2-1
CASRGVGPYNEQFF
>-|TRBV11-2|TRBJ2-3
CASSLAHRRADTQYF
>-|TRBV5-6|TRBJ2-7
CASSLGYGGGTNEQYF
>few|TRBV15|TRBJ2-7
CATSRGNRDYEQYF
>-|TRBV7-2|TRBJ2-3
CASSLGSRLTDTQYF
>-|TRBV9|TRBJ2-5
CASSAMGSGIGTQYF
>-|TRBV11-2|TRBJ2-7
CASSLHASGTYEQYF